This T cell receptor beta chain was sequenced in a study of blood T cell repertoires in COVID-19. Study-level background: The origin of the acute and convalescent COVID-19 samples was the United States, Italy and Spain. T cells, B-cell-depleted T cells, or PBMCs provided the cDNA or gDNA that served as material.

Per the original methods: Amplification from reference gene primers served as the basis for estimated nucleated cell counts. Libraries were prepared by immunoSEQ multiplex PCR; TCRdb keeps only in-frame clonotypes and omits some of them. D and trimming come from the DNA, and the V and J calls and clone size come from that table. The profile shows more than 150,000 clones, roughly 86% of them singletons. Sequencing input: peripheral blood. The origin of this receptor is a man aged 40-49 years with active or convalescent COVID-19.

The DNA of the CDR3 is TGCGCCAGCAGCTTAGGGACAGGGGGATACTACGAGCAGTACTTC. Its protein is CASSLGTGGYYEQYF. The chain couples TRBV5-1 to TRBJ2-7; 11 bases are a match to TRBD1. Germline V gives CDR1 SGHRS, CDR2 YFSETQ. This CDR3 is 15 amino acids long. The V segment lost 2 bases and the J segment 3 bases; nucleotides outside the gene matches: 4.